This T cell receptor (beta chain) was identified during a study of vaccination and CD4 T cells after COVID-19. Study in general: Four females and six males made up the convalescents, two of whom were Hispanic. The cells were exposed to overlapping spike peptides originating from SARS-CoV-2, HCoV-NL63, HCoV-OC43 and HCoV-229E for stimulation. As a positive control, some control cultures were given a CEFX pool, while others were given an HIV-1 Nef pool or no peptide.

V lost 4 bases to trimming and J lost 7 bases, with 13 bases between them. The CDR3 loop spans 13 amino acids. Treatment denoted: 10-day PBMC culture with coronavirus spike peptide pools or control peptides (ViraFEST assay). Expanded clonotypes were found by TCR sequencing after peptide-pool stimulation (ViraFEST). An Oncomine TCR Beta short-read assay was used to sequence the DNA from cultured CD4+ T cells. TCRdb re-called the PCR reads with MiXCR, one entry per CDR3 protein. Among 10,000 to 11,000 distinct CDR3 sequences listed, 55% to 75% were seen once. Note on this clonotype: Its antigen is unknown.

V is TRBV23-1 and J is TRBJ1-2; D gene ambiguous. TRBV23-1 belongs to the ORF category, with a function that is uncertain. The TCR was taken from a human donor who had recovered from COVID-19. Sequencing was done on a sample of CD4+ T cells from blood, cultured in vitro. This CDR3 reads CASSPDPRAGYTF. Here the CDR3 DNA reads TGCGCCAGCAGTCCCGATCCGAGGGCTGGCTACACCTTC.